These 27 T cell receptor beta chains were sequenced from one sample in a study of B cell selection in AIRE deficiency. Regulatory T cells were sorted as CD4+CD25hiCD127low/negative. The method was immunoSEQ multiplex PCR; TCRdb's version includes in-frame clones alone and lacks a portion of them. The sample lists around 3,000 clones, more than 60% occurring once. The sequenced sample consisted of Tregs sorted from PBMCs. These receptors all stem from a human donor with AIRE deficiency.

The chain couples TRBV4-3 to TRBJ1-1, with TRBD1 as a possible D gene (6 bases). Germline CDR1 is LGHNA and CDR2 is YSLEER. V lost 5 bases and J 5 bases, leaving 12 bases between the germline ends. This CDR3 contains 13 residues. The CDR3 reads CASSVTGRTEAFF. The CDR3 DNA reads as TGCGCCAGCAGCGTGACAGGAAGGACTGAAGCTTTCTTT.

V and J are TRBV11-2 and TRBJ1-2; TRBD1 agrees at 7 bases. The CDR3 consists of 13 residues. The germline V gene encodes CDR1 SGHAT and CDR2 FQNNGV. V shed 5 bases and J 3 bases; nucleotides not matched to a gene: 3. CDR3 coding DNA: TGTGCCAGCAGCGTTGACAGGGACTATGGCTACACCTTC. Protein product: CASSVDRDYGYTF.

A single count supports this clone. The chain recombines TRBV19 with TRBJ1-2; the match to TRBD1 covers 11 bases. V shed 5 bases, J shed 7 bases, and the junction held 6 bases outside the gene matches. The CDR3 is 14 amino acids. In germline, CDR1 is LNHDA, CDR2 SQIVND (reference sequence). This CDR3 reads CASSFRDRGAGYTF. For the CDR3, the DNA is TGTGCCAGTAGTTTTAGGGACAGGGGGGCTGGCTACACCTTC.

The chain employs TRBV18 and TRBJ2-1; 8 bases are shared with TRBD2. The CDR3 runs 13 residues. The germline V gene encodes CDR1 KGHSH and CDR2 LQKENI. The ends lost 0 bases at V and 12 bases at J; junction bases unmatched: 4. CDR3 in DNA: TGTGCCAGCTCACCACCTAGCGGGGTTGTGCAGTTCTTC. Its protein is CASSPPSGVVQFF.

CDR3 bases: TGTGCCAGCAGTGGCGGGCAAAGCTCCTACGAGCAGTACTTC. Protein product: CASSGGQSSYEQYF. The gene calls are TRBV5-4 and TRBJ2-7, with a weak D call TRBD2 (5 bases). This CDR3 comprises 14 residues. The ends were cut back, 5 bases at V and 0 bases at J, with 12 bases in the middle. Looked up from germline, CDR1 is SGHNT and CDR2 is YYREEE (reference sequence).

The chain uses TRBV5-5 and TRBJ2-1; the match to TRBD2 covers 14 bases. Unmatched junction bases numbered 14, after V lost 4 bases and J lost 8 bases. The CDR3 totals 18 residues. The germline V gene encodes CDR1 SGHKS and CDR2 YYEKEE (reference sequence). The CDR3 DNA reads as TGTGCCAGCAGCCCGGGGACTAGCGGGAGAGGGGGGTTGGATGAGCAGTTCTTC. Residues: CASSPGTSGRGGLDEQFF.

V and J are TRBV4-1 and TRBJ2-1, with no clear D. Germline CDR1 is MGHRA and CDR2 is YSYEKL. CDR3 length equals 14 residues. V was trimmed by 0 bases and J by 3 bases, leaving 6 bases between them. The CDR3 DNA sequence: TGCGCCAGCAGCCAAGATACCGTCTACAATGAGCAGTTCTTC. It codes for CASSQDTVYNEQFF.

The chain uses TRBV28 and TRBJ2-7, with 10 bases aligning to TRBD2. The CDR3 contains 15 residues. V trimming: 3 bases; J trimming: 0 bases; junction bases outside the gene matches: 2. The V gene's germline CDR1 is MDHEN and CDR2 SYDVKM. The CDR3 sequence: CASSFVAGGSYEQYF. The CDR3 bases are TGTGCCAGCAGTTTCGTAGCGGGGGGCTCCTACGAGCAGTACTTC.

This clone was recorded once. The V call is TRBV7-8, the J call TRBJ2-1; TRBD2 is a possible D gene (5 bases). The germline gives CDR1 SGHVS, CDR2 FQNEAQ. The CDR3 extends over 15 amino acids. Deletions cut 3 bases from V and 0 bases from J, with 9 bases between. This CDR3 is CASSFKLDSYNEQFF. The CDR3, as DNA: TGTGCCAGCAGCTTTAAACTAGACTCCTACAATGAGCAGTTCTTC.

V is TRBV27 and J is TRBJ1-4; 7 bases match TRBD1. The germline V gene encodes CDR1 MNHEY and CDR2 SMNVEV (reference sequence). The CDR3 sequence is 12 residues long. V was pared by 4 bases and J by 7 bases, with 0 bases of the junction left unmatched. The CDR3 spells CASSYRGEKLFF. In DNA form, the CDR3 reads TGTGCCAGCAGTTACAGGGGTGAAAAACTGTTTTTT.

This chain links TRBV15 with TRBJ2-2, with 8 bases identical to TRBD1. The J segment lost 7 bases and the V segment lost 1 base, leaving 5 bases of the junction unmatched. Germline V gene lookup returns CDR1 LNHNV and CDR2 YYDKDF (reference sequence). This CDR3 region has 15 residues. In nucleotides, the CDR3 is TGTGCCACCAGCAGAGGGACAGGGAGCTTCGGGGAGCTGTTTTTT. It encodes CATSRGTGSFGELFF.

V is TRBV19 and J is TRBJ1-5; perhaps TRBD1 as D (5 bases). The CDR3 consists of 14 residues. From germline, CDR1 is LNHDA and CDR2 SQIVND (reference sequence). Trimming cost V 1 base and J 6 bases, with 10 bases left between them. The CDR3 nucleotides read TGTGCCAGTAGTATAGGACAGCGCAGTCAGCCCCAGCATTTT. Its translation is CASSIGQRSQPQHF.

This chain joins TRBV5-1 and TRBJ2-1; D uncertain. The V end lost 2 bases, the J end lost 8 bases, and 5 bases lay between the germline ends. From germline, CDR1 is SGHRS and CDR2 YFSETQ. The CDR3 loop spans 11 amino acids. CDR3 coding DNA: TGCGCCAGCAGCTTCGGTGATGAGCAGTTCTTC. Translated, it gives CASSFGDEQFF.

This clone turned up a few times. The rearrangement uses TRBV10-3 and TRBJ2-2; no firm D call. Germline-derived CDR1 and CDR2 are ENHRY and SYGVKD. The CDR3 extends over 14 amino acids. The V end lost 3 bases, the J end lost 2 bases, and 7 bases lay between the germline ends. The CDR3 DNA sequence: TGTGCCATCAGTGAATTCACCAACACCGGGGAGCTGTTTTTT. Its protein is CAISEFTNTGELFF.

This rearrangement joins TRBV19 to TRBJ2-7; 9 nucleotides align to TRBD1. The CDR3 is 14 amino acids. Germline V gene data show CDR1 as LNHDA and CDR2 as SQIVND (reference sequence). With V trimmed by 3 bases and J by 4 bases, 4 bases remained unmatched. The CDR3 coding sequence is TGTGCCAGTAGTATGCAGGACAGGGGTTACGAGCAGTACTTC. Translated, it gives CASSMQDRGYEQYF.

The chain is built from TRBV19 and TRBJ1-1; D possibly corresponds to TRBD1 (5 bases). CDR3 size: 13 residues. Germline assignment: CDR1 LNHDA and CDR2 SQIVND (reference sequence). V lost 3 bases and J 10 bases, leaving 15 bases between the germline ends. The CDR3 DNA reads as TGTGCCAGTAGTATTTTGTTGGGGGTAGGAGCTTTCTTT. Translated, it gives CASSILLGVGAFF.

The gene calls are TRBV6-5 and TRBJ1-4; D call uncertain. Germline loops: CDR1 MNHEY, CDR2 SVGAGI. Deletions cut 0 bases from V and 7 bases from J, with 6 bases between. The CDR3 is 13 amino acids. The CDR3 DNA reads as TGTGCCAGCAGTTACTCGTTGAGTGAAAAACTGTTTTTT. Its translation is CASSYSLSEKLFF.

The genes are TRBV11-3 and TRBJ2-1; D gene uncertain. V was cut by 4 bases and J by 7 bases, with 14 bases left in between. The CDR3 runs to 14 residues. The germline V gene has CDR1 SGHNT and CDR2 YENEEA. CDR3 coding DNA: TGTGCCAGCAGCTCGATCCTTAAGTGGAATGAGCAGTTCTTC. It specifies CASSSILKWNEQFF.

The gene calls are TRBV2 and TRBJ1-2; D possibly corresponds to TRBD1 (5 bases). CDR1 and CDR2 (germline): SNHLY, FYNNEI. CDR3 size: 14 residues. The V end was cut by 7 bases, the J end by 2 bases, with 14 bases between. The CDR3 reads CASTPGGWNYGYTF. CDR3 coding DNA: TGTGCCAGCACCCCGGGGGGGTGGAACTATGGCTACACCTTC.

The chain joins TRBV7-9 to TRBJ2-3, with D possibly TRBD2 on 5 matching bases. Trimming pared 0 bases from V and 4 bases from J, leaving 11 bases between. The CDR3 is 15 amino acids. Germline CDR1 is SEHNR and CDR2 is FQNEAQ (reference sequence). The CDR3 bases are TGTGCCAGCAGCTTAGCGCTAGACGGGGCAGATACGCAGTATTTT. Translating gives CASSLALDGADTQYF.

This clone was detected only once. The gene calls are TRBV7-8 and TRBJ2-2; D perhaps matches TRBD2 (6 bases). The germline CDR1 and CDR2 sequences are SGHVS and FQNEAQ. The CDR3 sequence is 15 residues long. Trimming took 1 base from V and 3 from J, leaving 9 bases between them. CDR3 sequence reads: CASSLGGVDTGELFF. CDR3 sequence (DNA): TGTGCCAGCAGCTTAGGCGGGGTTGACACCGGGGAGCTGTTTTTT.

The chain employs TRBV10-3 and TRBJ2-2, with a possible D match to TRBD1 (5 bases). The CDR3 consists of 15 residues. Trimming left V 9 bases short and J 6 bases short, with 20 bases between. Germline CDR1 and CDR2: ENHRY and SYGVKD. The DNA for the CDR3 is TGTGCCATAACCTCTATGGGGCCAGAGGCCGGGGAGCTGTTTTTT. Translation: CAITSMGPEAGELFF.

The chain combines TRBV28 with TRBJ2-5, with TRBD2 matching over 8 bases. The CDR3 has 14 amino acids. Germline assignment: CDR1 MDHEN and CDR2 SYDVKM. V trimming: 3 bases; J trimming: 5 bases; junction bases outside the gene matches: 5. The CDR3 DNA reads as TGTGCCAGCAGTTTGCCTAGCGGGCGGGAGACCCAGTACTTC. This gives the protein CASSLPSGRETQYF.

As DNA, the CDR3 is TGTGCCAGCAGTGATCAGGGCTCTGGGGCCAACGTCCTGACTTTC. This encodes CASSDQGSGANVLTF. This rearrangement joins TRBV2 to TRBJ2-6; the D gene is possibly TRBD1 (5 bases). CDR1 SNHLY and CDR2 FYNNEI come from the germline V gene. CDR3 length equals 15 residues. V shed 3 bases and J shed 0 bases, with 6 bases lying between them.

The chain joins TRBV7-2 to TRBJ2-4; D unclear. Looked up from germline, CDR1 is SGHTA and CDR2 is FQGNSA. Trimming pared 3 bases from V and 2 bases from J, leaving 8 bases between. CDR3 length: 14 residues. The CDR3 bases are TGTGCCAGCAGCTTTACTGGGACCAAAAACATTCAGTACTTC. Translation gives CASSFTGTKNIQYF.

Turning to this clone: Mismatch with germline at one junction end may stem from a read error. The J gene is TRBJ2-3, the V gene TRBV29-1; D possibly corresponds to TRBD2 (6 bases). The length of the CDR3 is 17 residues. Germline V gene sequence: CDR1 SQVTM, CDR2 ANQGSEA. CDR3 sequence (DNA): TGCAGCGTCGAAGCGGGTCTTCTCCAATTCTACACAGATACGCAGTATTTT. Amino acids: CSVEAGLLQFYTDTQYF.

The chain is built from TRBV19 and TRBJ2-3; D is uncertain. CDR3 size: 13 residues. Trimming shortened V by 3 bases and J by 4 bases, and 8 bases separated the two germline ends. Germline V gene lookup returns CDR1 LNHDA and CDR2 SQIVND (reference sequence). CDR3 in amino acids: CASSINSPDTQYF. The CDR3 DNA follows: TGTGCCAGTAGTATTAATAGCCCAGATACGCAGTATTTT.